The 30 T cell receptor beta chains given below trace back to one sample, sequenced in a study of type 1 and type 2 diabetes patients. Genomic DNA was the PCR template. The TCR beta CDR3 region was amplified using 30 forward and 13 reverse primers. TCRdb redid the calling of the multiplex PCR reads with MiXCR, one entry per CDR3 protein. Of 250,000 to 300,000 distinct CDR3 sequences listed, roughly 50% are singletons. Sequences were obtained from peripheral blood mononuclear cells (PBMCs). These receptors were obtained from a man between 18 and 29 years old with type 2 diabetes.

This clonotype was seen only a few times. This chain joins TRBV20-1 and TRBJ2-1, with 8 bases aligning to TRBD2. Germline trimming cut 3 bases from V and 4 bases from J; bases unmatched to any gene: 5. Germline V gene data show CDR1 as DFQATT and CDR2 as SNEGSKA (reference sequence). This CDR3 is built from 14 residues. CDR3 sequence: CSARSTSGYNEQFF. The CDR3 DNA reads TGCAGTGCTAGGAGTACTAGCGGTTACAATGAGCAGTTCTTC.

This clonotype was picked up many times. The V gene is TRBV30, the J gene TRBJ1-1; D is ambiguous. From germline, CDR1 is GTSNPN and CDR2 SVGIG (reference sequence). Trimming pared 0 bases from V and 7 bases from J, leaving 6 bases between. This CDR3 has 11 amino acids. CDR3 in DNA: TGTGCCTGGAGTGTATTGAGTGAAGCTTTCTTT. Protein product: CAWSVLSEAFF.

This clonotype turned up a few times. The CDR3 region has the DNA TGTGCCAGCAGTGCCCCAATCGGATTTGAAAAACTGTTTTTT. Residues: CASSAPIGFEKLFF. The V gene is TRBV25-1, the J gene TRBJ1-4, with D uncertain. The V and J ends lost 4 bases and 7 bases respectively, with 13 bases between them. In germline, CDR1 is MGHDK, CDR2 SYGVNS. The CDR3 has 14 amino acids. The whole variable domain, remainder taken from reference TRBV25-1 and TRBJ1-4, is EADIYQTPRYLVIGTGKKITLECSQTMGHDKMYWYQQDPGMELHLIHYSYGVNSTEKGDLSSESTVSRIRTEHFPLTLESARPSHTSQYLCASSAPIGFEKLFFGSGTQLSVL.

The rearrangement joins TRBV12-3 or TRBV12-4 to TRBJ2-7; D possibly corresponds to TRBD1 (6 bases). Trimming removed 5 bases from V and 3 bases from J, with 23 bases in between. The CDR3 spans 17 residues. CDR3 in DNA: TGTGCCAGCAGTAGCCAAGAGGGGACACTTAGTATCTACGAGCAGTACTTC. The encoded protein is CASSSQEGTLSIYEQYF.

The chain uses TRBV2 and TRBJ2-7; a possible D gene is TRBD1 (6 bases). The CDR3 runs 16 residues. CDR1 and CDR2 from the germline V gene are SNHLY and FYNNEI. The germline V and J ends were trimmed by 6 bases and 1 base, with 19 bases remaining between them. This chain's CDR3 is CASRSDRDQPSYEQYF. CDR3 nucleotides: TGTGCCAGCAGATCGGACAGAGATCAGCCGTCCTACGAGCAGTACTTC.

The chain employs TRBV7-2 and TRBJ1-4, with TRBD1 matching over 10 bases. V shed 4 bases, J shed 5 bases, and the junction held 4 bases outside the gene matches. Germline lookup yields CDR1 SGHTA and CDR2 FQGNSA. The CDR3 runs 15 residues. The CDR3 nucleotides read TGTGCCAGCAGCTACCGGACAGGGGGAAATGAAAAACTGTTTTTT. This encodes CASSYRTGGNEKLFF.

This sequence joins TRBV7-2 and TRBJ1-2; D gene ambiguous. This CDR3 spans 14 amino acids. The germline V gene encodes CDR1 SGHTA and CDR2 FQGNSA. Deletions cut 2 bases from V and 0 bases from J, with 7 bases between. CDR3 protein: CASSLRQANYGYTF. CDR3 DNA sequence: TGTGCCAGCAGCTTACGCCAGGCTAACTATGGCTACACCTTC.

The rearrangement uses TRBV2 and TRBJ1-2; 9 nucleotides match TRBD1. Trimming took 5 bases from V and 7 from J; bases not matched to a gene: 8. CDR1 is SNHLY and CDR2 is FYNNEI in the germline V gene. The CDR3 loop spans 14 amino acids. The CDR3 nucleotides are TGTGCCAGCAGTTCCGGGACAGGGTCTGCTGGCTACACCTTC. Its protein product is CASSSGTGSAGYTF.

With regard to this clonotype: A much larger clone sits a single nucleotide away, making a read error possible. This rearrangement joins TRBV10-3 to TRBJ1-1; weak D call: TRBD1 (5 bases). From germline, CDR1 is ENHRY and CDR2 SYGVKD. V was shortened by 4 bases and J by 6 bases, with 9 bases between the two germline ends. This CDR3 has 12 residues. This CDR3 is CAISGEGAEAFF. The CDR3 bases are TGTGCCATCAGTGGTGAAGGGGCTGAAGCTTTCTTT.

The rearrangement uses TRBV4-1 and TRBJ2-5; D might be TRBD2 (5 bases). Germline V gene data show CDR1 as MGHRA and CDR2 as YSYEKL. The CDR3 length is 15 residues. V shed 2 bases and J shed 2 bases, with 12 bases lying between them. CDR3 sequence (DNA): TGCGCCAGCAGCCAAACTATCGGGGAACAAGAGACCCAGTACTTC. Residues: CASSQTIGEQETQYF.

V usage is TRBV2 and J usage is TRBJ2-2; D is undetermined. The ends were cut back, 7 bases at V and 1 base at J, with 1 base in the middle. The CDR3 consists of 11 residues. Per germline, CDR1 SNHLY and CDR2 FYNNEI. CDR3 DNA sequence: TGTGCCAGCAAGAACACCGGGGAGCTGTTTTTT. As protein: CASKNTGELFF.

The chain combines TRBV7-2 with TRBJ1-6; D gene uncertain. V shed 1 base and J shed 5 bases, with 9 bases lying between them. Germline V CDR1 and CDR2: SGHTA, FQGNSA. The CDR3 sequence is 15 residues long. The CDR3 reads CASSLVARNNSPLHF. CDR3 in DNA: TGTGCCAGCAGCTTAGTTGCCAGAAATAATTCACCCCTCCACTTT.

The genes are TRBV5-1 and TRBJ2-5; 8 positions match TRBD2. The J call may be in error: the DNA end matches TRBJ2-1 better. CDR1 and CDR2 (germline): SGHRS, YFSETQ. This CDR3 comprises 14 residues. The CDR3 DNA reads TGCGCCAGCAGCTCAGCGGGAGCCAACAATGAGCAGTTCTTC. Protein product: CASSSAGANNEQFF.

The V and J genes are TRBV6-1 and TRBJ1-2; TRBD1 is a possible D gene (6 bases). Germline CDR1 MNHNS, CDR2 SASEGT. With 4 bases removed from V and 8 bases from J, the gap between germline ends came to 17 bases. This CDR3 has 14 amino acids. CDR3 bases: TGTGCCAGCAGTGGCGGCTCGTCAGGGGTCGGCTACACCTTC. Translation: CASSGGSSGVGYTF.

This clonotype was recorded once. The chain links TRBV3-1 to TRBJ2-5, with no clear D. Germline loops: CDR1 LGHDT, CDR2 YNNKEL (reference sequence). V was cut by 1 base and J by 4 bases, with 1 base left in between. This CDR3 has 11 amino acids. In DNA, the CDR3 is TGTGCCAGCAGCCAAGCAGAGACCCAGTACTTC. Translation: CASSQAETQYF.

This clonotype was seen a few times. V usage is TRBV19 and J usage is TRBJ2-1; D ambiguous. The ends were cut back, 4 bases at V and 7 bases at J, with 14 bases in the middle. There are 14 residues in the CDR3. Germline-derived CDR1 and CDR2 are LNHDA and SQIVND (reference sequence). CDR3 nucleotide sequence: TGTGCCAGTAGTAGGCTGAGCTCTGGGAATGAGCAGTTCTTC. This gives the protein CASSRLSSGNEQFF.

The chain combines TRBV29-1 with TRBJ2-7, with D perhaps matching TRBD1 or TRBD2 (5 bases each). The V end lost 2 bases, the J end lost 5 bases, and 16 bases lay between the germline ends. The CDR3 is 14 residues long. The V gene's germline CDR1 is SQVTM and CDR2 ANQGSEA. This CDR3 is CSVEMQGQRDEQYF. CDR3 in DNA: TGCAGCGTTGAAATGCAGGGTCAGAGGGACGAGCAGTACTTC.

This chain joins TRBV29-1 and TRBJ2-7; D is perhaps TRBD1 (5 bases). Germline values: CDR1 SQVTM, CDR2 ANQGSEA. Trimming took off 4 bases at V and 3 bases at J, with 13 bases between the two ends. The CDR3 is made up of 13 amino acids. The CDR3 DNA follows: TGCAGCGTTGCTAGGGGTGTGGACTACGAGCAGTACTTC. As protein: CSVARGVDYEQYF.

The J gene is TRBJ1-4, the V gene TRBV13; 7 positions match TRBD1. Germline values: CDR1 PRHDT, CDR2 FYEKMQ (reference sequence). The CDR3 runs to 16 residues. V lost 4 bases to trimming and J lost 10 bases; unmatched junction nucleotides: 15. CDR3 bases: TGTGCCAGCAGCTCCTACAGGGGAACCAGAGGTGGAAAACTGTTTTTT. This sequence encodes CASSSYRGTRGGKLFF.

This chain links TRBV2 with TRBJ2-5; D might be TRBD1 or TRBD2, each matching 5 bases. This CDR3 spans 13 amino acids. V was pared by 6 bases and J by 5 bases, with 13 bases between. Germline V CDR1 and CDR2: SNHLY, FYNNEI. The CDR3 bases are TGTGCCAGCAGCCGACAGAGGGAGGAGACCCAGTACTTC. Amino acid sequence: CASSRQREETQYF.

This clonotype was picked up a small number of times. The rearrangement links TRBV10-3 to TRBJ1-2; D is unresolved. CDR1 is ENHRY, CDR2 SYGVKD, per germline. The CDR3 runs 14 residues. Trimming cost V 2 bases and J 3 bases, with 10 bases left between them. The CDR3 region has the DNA TGTGCCATCAGTGAGGAGGCGGGTGACTATGGCTACACCTTC. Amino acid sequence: CAISEEAGDYGYTF.

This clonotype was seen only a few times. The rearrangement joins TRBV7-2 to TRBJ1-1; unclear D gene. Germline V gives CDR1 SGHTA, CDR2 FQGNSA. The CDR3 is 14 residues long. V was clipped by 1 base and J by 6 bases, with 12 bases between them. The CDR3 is CASSLGGSKAEAFF. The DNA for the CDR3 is TGTGCCAGCAGCTTAGGAGGGAGTAAGGCTGAAGCTTTCTTT. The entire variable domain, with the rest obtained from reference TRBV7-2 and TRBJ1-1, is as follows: GAGVSQSPSNKVTEKGKDVELRCDPISGHTALYWYRQSLGQGLEFLIYFQGNSAPDKSGLPSDRFSAERTGGSVSTLTIQRTQQEDSAVYLCASSLGGSKAEAFFGQGTRLTVV.

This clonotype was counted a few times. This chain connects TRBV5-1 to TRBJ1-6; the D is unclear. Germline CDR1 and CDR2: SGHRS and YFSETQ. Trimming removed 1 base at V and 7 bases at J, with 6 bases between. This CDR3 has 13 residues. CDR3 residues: CASSLSVNSPLHF. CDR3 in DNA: TGCGCCAGCAGCTTGTCAGTAAATTCACCCCTCCACTTT.

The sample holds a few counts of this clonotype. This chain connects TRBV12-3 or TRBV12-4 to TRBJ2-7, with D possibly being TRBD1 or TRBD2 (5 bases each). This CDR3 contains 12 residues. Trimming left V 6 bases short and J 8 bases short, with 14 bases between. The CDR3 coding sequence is TGTGCCAGCAGACGTCGGGGCGGCCAGCAGTACTTC. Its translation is CASRRRGGQQYF.

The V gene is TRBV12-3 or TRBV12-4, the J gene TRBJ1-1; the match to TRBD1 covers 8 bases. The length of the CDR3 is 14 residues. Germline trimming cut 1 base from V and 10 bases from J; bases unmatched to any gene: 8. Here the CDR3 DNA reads TGTGCCAGCAGTTTAGGCGGACAGGGACTAGGAGCTTTCTTT. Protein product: CASSLGGQGLGAFF.

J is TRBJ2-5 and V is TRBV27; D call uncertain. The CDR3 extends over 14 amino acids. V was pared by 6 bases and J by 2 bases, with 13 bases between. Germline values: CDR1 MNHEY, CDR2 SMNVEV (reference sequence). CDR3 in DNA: TGTGCCAGCAGGACCTTGGGATTACAAGAGACCCAGTACTTC. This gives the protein CASRTLGLQETQYF.

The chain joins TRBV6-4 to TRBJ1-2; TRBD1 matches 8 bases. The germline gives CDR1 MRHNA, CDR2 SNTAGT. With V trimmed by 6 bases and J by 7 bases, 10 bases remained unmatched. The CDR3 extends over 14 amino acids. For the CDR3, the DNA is TGTGCCAGCAGCCAGGACAGGGCTAAGGCTGGCTACACCTTC. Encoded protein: CASSQDRAKAGYTF.

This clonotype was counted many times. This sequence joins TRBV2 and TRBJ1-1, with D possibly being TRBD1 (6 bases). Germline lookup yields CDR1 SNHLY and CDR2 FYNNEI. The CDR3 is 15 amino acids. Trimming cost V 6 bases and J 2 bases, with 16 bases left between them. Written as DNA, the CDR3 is TGTGCCAGCAGGATCCGACAGGCCCTAAACACTGAAGCTTTCTTT. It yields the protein CASRIRQALNTEAFF.

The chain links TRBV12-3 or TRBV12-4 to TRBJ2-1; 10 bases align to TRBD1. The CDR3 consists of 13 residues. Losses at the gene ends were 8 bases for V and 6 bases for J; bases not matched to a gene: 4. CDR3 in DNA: TGTGCCAGCGGACAGGGGGGGTCCAATGAGCAGTTCTTC. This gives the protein CASGQGGSNEQFF.

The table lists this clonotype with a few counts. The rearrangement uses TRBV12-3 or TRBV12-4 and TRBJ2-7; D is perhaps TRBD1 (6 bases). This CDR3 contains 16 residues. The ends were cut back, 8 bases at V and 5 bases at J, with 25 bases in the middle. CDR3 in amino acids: CASRSSSGARGHEQYF. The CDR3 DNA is TGTGCCAGCCGATCGTCCTCAGGGGCGCGCGGCCACGAGCAGTACTTC.